Described below is a single TCR beta chain sequence and its context. Its cognate antigen is unknown. This entry belongs to a study of cytomegalovirus exposure and HLA in healthy donors. Study conclusions and caveats: An analysis done earlier found most TCR beta V segments productive about 90% or about 30% of the time. Several of the most significant clusters were apparently associated with common viral pathogens in a later analysis.

The PCR was carried out with 60 Vbeta primers and 13 Jbeta primers. The data were produced by immunoSEQ multiplex PCR, yet TCRdb's version contains in-frame clones alone and is incomplete. Among 130,000 to 150,000 clones listed, around 75% were seen once. The germline CDR1 and CDR2 sequences are SEHNR and FQNEAQ (reference sequence). This CDR3 comprises 15 residues. The V end lost 5 bases, the J end lost 0 bases, and 12 bases lay between the germline ends. The sample was PBMCs. This TCR was recovered from a woman aged 40 to 50 in good health and CMV-seronegative. The V and J genes are TRBV7-9 and TRBJ2-3; D gene ambiguous. Here the CDR3 DNA reads TGTGCCAGCAGCCATGACCGCGGTAGCACAGATACGCAGTATTTT. This encodes CASSHDRGSTDTQYF.